This T cell receptor beta chain came from a study of blood T cells in healthy people across ages. Study-level findings and limits: There was no known CMV status for donors, so expanded clonotype changes were possibly confounded.

V lost 3 bases and J lost 4; bases outside the gene matches: 7. The CDR3 contains 15 residues. Germline V lookup: CDR1 LGHDT, CDR2 YNNKEL (reference sequence). Per sample, no less than 5 micrograms of total RNA were extracted. Points on this clonotype: The target antigen is unknown.

A second PCR, run for about 6 to 11 cycles, used a sample-barcoded 5' primer plus a J-beta primer mix. Using its own MiXCR run on the 5' RACE reads, TCRdb lists one record per CDR3 protein. The table includes approximately 800,000 distinct CDR3 sequences, approximately 25% detected once. These same data were also listed under a study on T cells of mothers and their children.

Input material: blood. The origin of this receptor is a boy aged 10-17 years in good health. The chain carries TRBV3-1 and TRBJ2-3; 7 bases align to TRBD2. In nucleotides, the CDR3 is TGTGCCAGCAGCCAGAGCGGGGTGGGGCCAGATACGCAGTATTTT. It codes for CASSQSGVGPDTQYF.